Listed here are 28 T cell receptor beta chains from one sample, sequenced in a study of T cell repertoires in cytomegalovirus infection. Using its own MiXCR run on the reads, TCRdb lists one record per CDR3 protein. The repertoire holds tens of thousands of distinct CDR3 sequences, with under 5% as singletons. Sequenced: PBMCs. The receptors shown here come from a human donor in good health (CMV status not recorded). Some clones in this sample may be carry-over from other donors' samples.

Ten or more counts support this clonotype. This chain links TRBV7-2 with TRBJ1-3; D is possibly TRBD1 (6 bases). The ends were cut back, 5 bases at V and 1 base at J, with 15 bases in the middle. The CDR3 length is 16 residues. The V gene's germline CDR1 is SGHTA and CDR2 FQGNSA. CDR3 region: CASSVDRGTSGNTIYF. DNA of the CDR3: TGTGCCAGCAGCGTAGATAGGGGGACTTCTGGAAACACCATATATTTT.

This clonotype was seen ten or more times. CDR3 sequence reads: CASRETSGVLGETQYF. Here the CDR3 DNA reads TGTGCCAGCAGGGAAACTAGCGGAGTATTAGGAGAGACCCAGTACTTC. This sequence joins TRBV2 and TRBJ2-5, with 8 bases aligning to TRBD2. V lost 6 bases and J lost 4; bases outside the gene matches: 13. This CDR3 has 16 residues. CDR1 is SNHLY and CDR2 is FYNNEI in the germline V gene.

This clonotype has a count of ten or more. This chain uses TRBV7-8 with TRBJ2-1, with a weak D call TRBD2 (6 bases). Deletions cut 0 bases from V and 10 bases from J, with 10 bases between. CDR1 is SGHVS, CDR2 FQNEAQ, per germline. The CDR3 loop spans 13 amino acids. CDR3 coding DNA: TGTGCCAGCAGCTTAGCGGGAGGTGGAGAGCAGTTCTTC. Protein sequence: CASSLAGGGEQFF.

This clonotype has only a few counts. The J gene is TRBJ1-2, the V gene TRBV7-4, with unresolved D. This CDR3 is built from 14 residues. V lost 4 bases and J lost 4, with 13 bases in between. Germline loops: CDR1 SGHVT, CDR2 SQSDAQ. DNA of the CDR3: TGTGCCAGCAGCTCTTCTGGTGCTGGCTATGGCTACACCTTC. Translation: CASSSSGAGYGYTF. Combining the CDR3 with reference TRBV7-4 and TRBJ1-2 gives the whole variable domain GAGVSQSPRYKVAKRGRDVALRCDSISGHVTLYWYRQTLGQGSEVLTYSQSDAQRDKSGRPSGRFSAERPERSVSTLKIQRTEQGDSAVYLCASSSSGAGYGYTFGSGTRLTVV.

This clonotype was recorded a few times. The chain uses TRBV7-9 and TRBJ1-1; maybe TRBD1 (5 bases). Germline-derived CDR1 and CDR2 are SEHNR and FQNEAQ (reference sequence). V was cut by 5 bases and J by 4 bases, with 17 bases left in between. The CDR3 has 15 residues. In nucleotides, the CDR3 is TGTGCCAGCAGCACAATCCTACCGGGGGTCACTGAAGCTTTCTTT. Its protein is CASSTILPGVTEAFF.

There are many counts of this clonotype. The V call is TRBV7-2, the J call TRBJ2-7, with 7 bases fitting TRBD2. The germline CDR1 and CDR2 sequences are SGHTA and FQGNSA. J was trimmed by 7 bases and V by 4 bases; bases with no gene match: 10. CDR3 length: 14 residues. Written as DNA, the CDR3 is TGTGCCAGCAGCTCCAGCGGGGTCGAAAGAGAGCAGTACTTC. Protein: CASSSSGVEREQYF.

Many counts were recorded for this clonotype. A read error may produce the germline difference seen at one junction end. V is TRBV28 and J is TRBJ2-7; possible D gene TRBD1, 5 bases. This CDR3 spans 13 amino acids. Germline lookup yields CDR1 MDHEN and CDR2 SYDVKM. As DNA, the CDR3 is TGTGCGAGCAGGGTCAGCGTAGCCTACGAGCAGTACTTC. Its protein product is CASRVSVAYEQYF.

This clonotype appeared many times. The chain uses TRBV25-1 and TRBJ1-1, with D perhaps TRBD1 (5 bases). CDR3 size: 13 residues. Trimming cost V 3 bases and J 2 bases, with 7 bases left between them. The V gene's germline CDR1 is MGHDK and CDR2 SYGVNS. The CDR3 spells CASSDDRNTEAFF. Written as DNA, the CDR3 is TGTGCCAGCAGTGACGACAGAAACACTGAAGCTTTCTTT. Full variable domain (rest looked up from reference TRBV25-1 and TRBJ1-1): EADIYQTPRYLVIGTGKKITLECSQTMGHDKMYWYQQDPGMELHLIHYSYGVNSTEKGDLSSESTVSRIRTEHFPLTLESARPSHTSQYLCASSDDRNTEAFFGQGTRLTVV.

This clonotype came up a few times. The gene calls are TRBV4-2 and TRBJ2-1; 7 bases fit TRBD1. Unmatched junction bases numbered 12, after V lost 0 bases and J lost 7 bases. The CDR3 runs 17 residues. Germline V gives CDR1 LGHNA, CDR2 YNFKEQ. CDR3 DNA: TGTGCCAGCAGCCAAGATGGAAAACAGGGGCAGGTAAATGAGCAGTTCTTC. It specifies CASSQDGKQGQVNEQFF.

This clonotype was seen ten or more times. V is TRBV7-2 and J is TRBJ1-1; no clear D gene. Germline-derived CDR1 and CDR2 are SGHTA and FQGNSA. The V end lost 3 bases, the J end lost 2 bases, and 7 bases lay between the germline ends. The length of the CDR3 is 13 residues. For the CDR3, the DNA is TGTGCCAGCAGCTTTCACGCAAACACTGAAGCTTTCTTT. Protein: CASSFHANTEAFF.

In this sample, this clonotype turned up many times. V usage is TRBV6-1 and J usage is TRBJ2-7, with D maybe TRBD2 (5 bases). V was trimmed by 8 bases and J by 2 bases, leaving 13 bases between them. In germline, CDR1 is MNHNS, CDR2 SASEGT. This CDR3 is built from 13 residues. The CDR3 sequence: CASATGLAYEQYF. Written as DNA, the CDR3 is TGTGCCAGCGCCACCGGACTGGCCTACGAGCAGTACTTC.

This clonotype was found many times. The chain employs TRBV7-8 and TRBJ1-1; 7 nucleotides agree with TRBD1. This CDR3 is built from 14 residues. Trimming at V came to 4 bases and at J to 5 bases, leaving 7 bases not matched to a gene. CDR1 is SGHVS, CDR2 FQNEAQ, per germline. DNA of the CDR3: TGTGCCAGCAGCTCCAGACAGGGTTGGACTGAAGCTTTCTTT. This encodes CASSSRQGWTEAFF.

This clonotype was seen at least ten times. The rearrangement uses TRBV7-2 and TRBJ1-2, with a possible D match to TRBD1 (5 bases). V was cut by 5 bases and J by 6 bases, with 10 bases left in between. The CDR3 runs 12 residues. Germline CDR1 and CDR2: SGHTA and FQGNSA. CDR3 region: CASSVDSHGYTF. The CDR3, as DNA: TGTGCCAGCAGCGTCGACAGCCATGGCTACACCTTC.

This clonotype was picked up many times. The V call is TRBV10-3, the J call TRBJ2-7; 10 positions agree with TRBD2. The ends lost 7 bases at V and 5 bases at J; junction bases unmatched: 14. Germline V gene lookup returns CDR1 ENHRY and CDR2 SYGVKD. The CDR3 spans 16 residues. The CDR3 nucleotides read TGTGCCATCATGATGGCTAGCGGGAGTATCCCGCACGAGCAGTACTTC. Translation gives CAIMMASGSIPHEQYF.

This clonotype was detected only a few times. The V call is TRBV7-2, the J call TRBJ2-3; D is unresolved. The CDR3 spans 14 residues. The germline V and J ends were trimmed by 2 bases and 3 bases, with 9 bases remaining between them. CDR1 and CDR2 (germline): SGHTA, FQGNSA. The DNA for the CDR3 is TGTGCCAGCAGCTTAATTTCCGGGACAGATACGCAGTATTTT. This sequence encodes CASSLISGTDTQYF.

This clonotype showed up many times. The chain couples TRBV7-2 to TRBJ2-7; D uncertain. Germline lookup yields CDR1 SGHTA and CDR2 FQGNSA. This CDR3 contains 12 residues. V was cut by 2 bases and J by 11 bases, with 13 bases left in between. The CDR3 protein is CASSLIGRPEYF. CDR3 nucleotide sequence: TGTGCCAGCAGCTTAATCGGCCGACCAGAGTACTTC.

This clonotype was found many times. This sequence joins TRBV2 and TRBJ2-3; 7 nucleotides match TRBD2. Germline V gene lookup returns CDR1 SNHLY and CDR2 FYNNEI. Losses at the gene ends were 7 bases for V and 1 base for J; bases not matched to a gene: 8. The CDR3 covers 15 residues. CDR3 sequence (DNA): TGTGCCAGCACTCGGTGGAGCGGGGGCACAGATACGCAGTATTTT. Protein: CASTRWSGGTDTQYF. Looking up the rest from reference TRBV2 and TRBJ2-3 gives the full variable domain: EPEVTQTPSHQVTQMGQEVILRCVPISNHLYFYWYRQILGQKVEFLVSFYNNEISEKSEIFDDQFSVERPDGSNFTLKIRSTKLEDSAMYFCASTRWSGGTDTQYFGPGTRLTVL.

This clonotype was seen at least ten times. The junction departs from the called germline gene at one end, perhaps through a read error. V gene TRBV4-1 combines with J gene TRBJ1-5; unclear D gene. The CDR3 is 15 residues long. Germline V gene lookup returns CDR1 MGHRA and CDR2 YSYEKL. The CDR3: CASSQEYDSNQPQHF. The CDR3 DNA reads TGTGCCAGCAGCCAAGAGTACGATAGCAATCAGCCCCAGCATTTT.

This clonotype came up many times. One junction end does not reproduce the germline sequence, and a read error may be involved. This sequence joins TRBV7-2 and TRBJ2-3; 11 bases align to TRBD2. The CDR3 covers 15 residues. Germline loops: CDR1 SGHTA, CDR2 FQGNSA. CDR3 region: CASSLAGGSTDTQYF. The CDR3, as DNA: TGTGCCAGCAGCCTAGCGGGGGGCAGTACAGATACGCAGTATTTT.

This clonotype was seen ten or more times. This sequence joins TRBV11-1 and TRBJ2-1; 7 bases agree with TRBD1. Germline V gives CDR1 SGHAT, CDR2 FQDESV (reference sequence). V shed 5 bases, J shed 5 bases, and the junction held 9 bases outside the gene matches. There are 15 residues in the CDR3. This CDR3 is CASSRVVGQNNEQFF. In nucleotides, the CDR3 is TGTGCCAGCAGCCGCGTCGTGGGACAGAACAATGAGCAGTTCTTC.

This clonotype was seen at least ten times. This sequence joins TRBV6-2 or TRBV6-3 and TRBJ2-2, with D tentatively TRBD2 (6 bases). V was cut by 2 bases and J by 7 bases, with 11 bases left in between. Germline CDR1 MNHEY, CDR2 SVGEGT. This CDR3 has 14 residues. CDR3 region: CASSYPGGYGELFF. The CDR3 DNA reads as TGTGCCAGCAGTTACCCCGGGGGATACGGGGAGCTGTTTTTT.

At least ten counts were recorded for this clonotype. The chain uses TRBV7-8 and TRBJ2-5, with unresolved D. The CDR3 contains 14 residues. Germline V gene lookup returns CDR1 SGHVS and CDR2 FQNEAQ. Trimming cost V 1 base and J 0 bases, with 6 bases left between them. The CDR3 DNA sequence: TGTGCCAGCAGCTTAGTTGACAACCAAGAGACCCAGTACTTC. It translates to CASSLVDNQETQYF.

This clonotype was detected ten times or more. The rearrangement uses TRBV7-8 and TRBJ2-7, with TRBD1 matching 9 bases. V shed 5 bases and J 4 bases; nucleotides not matched to a gene: 9. CDR3 size: 15 residues. Germline V lookup: CDR1 SGHVS, CDR2 FQNEAQ. CDR3 sequence (DNA): TGTGCCAGCAGCGGACCACCGGGACAGGGATACGAGCAGTACTTC. This translates into CASSGPPGQGYEQYF.

This clonotype was counted at least ten times. V usage is TRBV6-6 and J usage is TRBJ2-1, with 11 bases that match TRBD1. CDR1 and CDR2 from the germline V gene are MNHNY and SVGAGI (reference sequence). There are 19 residues in the CDR3. The V gene end was trimmed by 6 bases and the J gene end by 5 bases; junction bases not matched to a gene: 18. CDR3 amino acids: CASRNGQGAVGFENNEQFF. CDR3 bases: TGTGCCAGCAGAAATGGACAGGGGGCTGTCGGTTTTGAGAACAATGAGCAGTTCTTC.

At least ten counts were recorded for this clonotype. The CDR3 here is CASTRLVSSYNEQFF. The CDR3 DNA sequence: TGTGCCAGCACACGCCTAGTGAGCTCCTACAATGAGCAGTTCTTC. The V gene is TRBV7-2, the J gene TRBJ2-1; no definite D call. Germline V gene sequence: CDR1 SGHTA, CDR2 FQGNSA. The CDR3 length is 15 residues. Trimming took 7 bases from V and 0 from J, leaving 13 bases between them.

This clonotype has ten or more counts. The chain links TRBV7-6 to TRBJ2-1, with D perhaps TRBD1 or TRBD2 (6 bases each). The CDR3 loop spans 13 amino acids. V gave up 5 bases and J gave up 8 bases, with 13 bases separating them. Germline-derived CDR1 and CDR2 are SGHVS and FNYEAQ. The CDR3 is CASSPTGRYEQFF. CDR3 nucleotide sequence: TGTGCCAGCAGCCCCACAGGGAGGTATGAGCAGTTCTTC.

This clonotype has a count of ten or more. This rearrangement joins TRBV5-8 to TRBJ2-7; the D is unclear. The CDR3 extends over 13 amino acids. Trimming removed 0 bases from V and 5 bases from J, with 9 bases in between. CDR1 SGHTS and CDR2 YDEGEE come from the germline V gene. CDR3 amino acids: CASSLVLGNEQYF. The DNA of the CDR3 is TGTGCCAGCAGCTTGGTACTGGGGAACGAGCAGTACTTC.

At least ten counts were recorded for this clonotype. The chain links TRBV27 to TRBJ2-7; D remains unclear. V was clipped by 5 bases and J by 3 bases, with 8 bases between them. CDR3 length: 12 amino acids. CDR1 and CDR2 (germline): MNHEY, SMNVEV (reference sequence). The CDR3 protein is CASSTLGYEQYF. The DNA of the CDR3 is TGTGCCAGCAGTACCCTGGGCTACGAGCAGTACTTC.